Reported below is one T cell receptor (beta chain). The sample comes from a study of technical replicates of blood from a handful of donors. With 0 bases clipped from V and 3 bases from J, the junction kept 7 bases outside the gene matches. There are 16 residues in the CDR3. Looked up from germline, CDR1 is SGHDT and CDR2 is YYEEEE. The data were produced by immunoSEQ multiplex PCR, yet TCRdb's version contains in-frame clones alone and is incomplete. The sample includes just over 70,000 clones, approximately 94% of them seen just once. The rearrangement links TRBV5-6 to TRBJ1-2; 8 bases agree with TRBD1. Material: T cells isolated from PBMCs. This TCR was sampled from a human donor in good health. CDR3 sequence: CASSLGPTGAYYGYTF. The CDR3 nucleotides read TGTGCCAGCAGCTTGGGGCCGACAGGGGCGTACTATGGCTACACCTTC.